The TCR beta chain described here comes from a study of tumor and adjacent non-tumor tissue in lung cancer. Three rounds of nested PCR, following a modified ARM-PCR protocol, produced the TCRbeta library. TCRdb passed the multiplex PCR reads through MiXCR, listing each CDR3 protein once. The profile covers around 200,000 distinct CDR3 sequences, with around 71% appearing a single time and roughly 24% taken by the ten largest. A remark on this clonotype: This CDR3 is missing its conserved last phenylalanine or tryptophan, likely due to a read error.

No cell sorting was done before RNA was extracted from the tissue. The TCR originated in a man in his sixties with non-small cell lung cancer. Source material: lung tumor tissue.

The CDR3 spells CASGQNYLQETQYS. The DNA for the CDR3 is TGTGCCAGCGGCCAAAACTACCTCCAAGAGACCCAGTACTCC. V is TRBV4-2 and J is TRBJ2-5, with D uncertain. The CDR3 consists of 14 residues. The germline V gene encodes CDR1 LGHNA and CDR2 YNFKEQ.